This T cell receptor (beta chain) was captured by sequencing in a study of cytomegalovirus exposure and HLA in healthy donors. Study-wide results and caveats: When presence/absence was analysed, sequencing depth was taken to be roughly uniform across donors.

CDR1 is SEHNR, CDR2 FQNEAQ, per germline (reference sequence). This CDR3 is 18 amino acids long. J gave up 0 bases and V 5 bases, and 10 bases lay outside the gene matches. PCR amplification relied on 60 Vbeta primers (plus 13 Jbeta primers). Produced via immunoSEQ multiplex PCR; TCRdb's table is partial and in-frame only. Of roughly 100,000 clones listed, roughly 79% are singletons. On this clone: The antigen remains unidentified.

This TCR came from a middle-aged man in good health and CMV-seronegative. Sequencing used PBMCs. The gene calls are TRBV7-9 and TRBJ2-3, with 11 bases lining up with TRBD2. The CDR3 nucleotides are TGTGCCAGCAGCGCGGCGACTAGCGGGGAGCTTAGCACAGATACGCAGTATTTT. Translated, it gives CASSAATSGELSTDTQYF.